The 21 T cell receptor beta chains presented below share a single source sample, sequenced in a study of OX40 agonist ivuxolimab in advanced cancers. Repertoires were generated with immunoSEQ multiplex PCR, while TCRdb's copy carries only in-frame clones and drops some. This repertoire shows approximately 79,000 clones, more than 85% found once; its top ten account for 0.8% to 1%. The sequenced sample was CD4+ or CD8+ T cells sorted from blood, obtained in a trial of the OX40 agonist ivuxolimab. Receptors originate from an adult with an advanced solid tumor such as melanoma, head and neck, liver or kidney cancer.

Notes on this clone: The same CDR3 also results from other DNA sequences found in this sample. The V gene is TRBV5-1, the J gene TRBJ2-7, with TRBD1 matching over 7 bases. With 0 bases clipped from V and 4 bases from J, the junction kept 4 bases outside the gene matches. This CDR3 is built from 14 residues. Germline CDR1 is SGHRS and CDR2 is YFSETQ. CDR3 nucleotide sequence: TGCGCCAGCAGCTTGGACAGGGGCGGGTACGAGCAGTACTTC. Its translation: CASSLDRGGYEQYF. The variable domain in full, with the rest retrieved from reference TRBV5-1 and TRBJ2-7, is KAGVTQTPRYLIKTRGQQVTLSCSPISGHRSVSWYQQTPGQGLQFLFEYFSETQRNKGNFPGRFSGRQFSNSRSEMNVSTLELGDSALYLCASSLDRGGYEQYFGPGTRLTVT.

The V and J genes are TRBV5-4 and TRBJ2-7; D unresolved. Trimming removed 4 bases at V and 2 bases at J, with 19 bases between. Germline loops: CDR1 SGHNT, CDR2 YYREEE (reference sequence). The CDR3 covers 16 residues. This chain's CDR3 is CASSQSTEQYPYEQYF. In nucleotides, the CDR3 is TGTGCCAGCAGCCAAAGTACAGAGCAATACCCCTACGAGCAGTACTTC.

This rearrangement joins TRBV19 to TRBJ2-1; tentative D call: TRBD1 (6 bases). The V end was cut by 1 base, the J end by 5 bases, with 15 bases between. Per germline, CDR1 LNHDA and CDR2 SQIVND (reference sequence). CDR3 length: 16 residues. CDR3 in amino acids: CASSIAGQGWHNEQFF. As DNA, the CDR3 is TGTGCCAGTAGTATAGCTGGGCAGGGGTGGCACAATGAGCAGTTCTTC.

The rearrangement joins TRBV28 to TRBJ1-5, with no clear D. This CDR3 has 15 residues. V lost 1 base and J lost 1, with 8 bases in between. CDR1 and CDR2 (germline): MDHEN, SYDVKM. The CDR3 DNA reads as TGTGCCAGCAGTTTATCGGACTGGAGCAATCAGCCCCAGCATTTT. Translation gives CASSLSDWSNQPQHF.

The rearrangement links TRBV10-3 to TRBJ2-7; 9 positions agree with TRBD1. This CDR3 spans 14 amino acids. The germline CDR1 and CDR2 sequences are ENHRY and SYGVKD. The ends lost 7 bases at V and 0 bases at J; junction bases unmatched: 4. CDR3 protein: CAITPTGGSYEQYF. Written as DNA, the CDR3 is TGTGCCATCACACCGACAGGGGGCTCCTACGAGCAGTACTTC.

This chain joins TRBV29-1 and TRBJ1-6, with D possibly matching TRBD1 (6 bases). With 4 bases removed from V and 10 bases from J, the gap between germline ends came to 14 bases. The germline CDR1 and CDR2 sequences are SQVTM and ANQGSEA. This CDR3 has 13 residues. The CDR3 nucleotides read TGCAGCGTTGGTACAGGGAATGGGTCACCCCTCCACTTT. Amino acid sequence: CSVGTGNGSPLHF.

This clone has just a few counts. The CDR3 region is CASSLTANQPQHF. The DNA of the CDR3 is TGTGCCAGCAGTTTGACAGCCAATCAGCCCCAGCATTTT. J is TRBJ1-5 and V is TRBV6-1, with a possible D match to TRBD1 (5 bases). Trimming took 5 bases from V and 3 from J, leaving 8 bases between them. CDR1 and CDR2 (germline): MNHNS, SASEGT. The CDR3 has 13 amino acids.

The chain is built from TRBV7-6 and TRBJ2-7; 8 bases are shared with TRBD1. This CDR3 has 16 residues. In germline, CDR1 is SGHVS, CDR2 FNYEAQ. V was clipped by 4 bases and J by 3 bases; unmatched bases: 11. This CDR3 is CASSSTPDRARYEQYF. In DNA form, the CDR3 reads TGTGCCAGCAGCTCGACGCCGGACAGGGCTCGCTACGAGCAGTACTTC. Filled out from reference TRBV7-6 and TRBJ2-7, the complete variable domain reads GAGVSQSPRYKVTKRGQDVALRCDPISGHVSLYWYRQALGQGPEFLTYFNYEAQQDKSGLPNDRFSAERPEGSISTLTIQRTEQRDSAMYRCASSSTPDRARYEQYFGPGTRLTVT.

Comments on this clone: The same CDR3 arises from other DNA sequences in this sample as well. This chain uses TRBV7-3 with TRBJ1-6; D remains unclear. Germline-derived CDR1 and CDR2 are SGHTA and FQGTGA. V lost 6 bases, J lost 4 bases, and 7 bases lay in between. The CDR3 spans 13 residues. CDR3 DNA sequence: TGTGCCAGCAGTCGACGATATAATTCACCCCTCCACTTT. Protein product: CASSRRYNSPLHF.

The chain employs TRBV29-1 and TRBJ1-1; the D gene is possibly TRBD1 (6 bases). Trimming left V 0 bases short and J 3 bases short, with 11 bases between. Looked up from germline, CDR1 is SQVTM and CDR2 is ANQGSEA. CDR3 length equals 14 residues. The CDR3 region is CSVEDRTDHTEAFF. The CDR3 DNA reads TGCAGCGTTGAAGACCGGACAGATCACACTGAAGCTTTCTTT.

V and J are TRBV7-6 and TRBJ1-1; tentative D call: TRBD1 (5 bases). The V end lost 0 bases, the J end lost 4 bases, and 12 bases lay between the germline ends. Germline loops: CDR1 SGHVS, CDR2 FNYEAQ. This CDR3 has 15 residues. The DNA for the CDR3 is TGTGCCAGCAGCTTAGCGCGCGGGGGAGCCACTGAAGCTTTCTTT. Translated, it gives CASSLARGGATEAFF.

This CDR3 reads CASSFHRQVTYEQYF. Here the CDR3 DNA reads TGTGCCAGCAGTTTCCATCGACAGGTTACCTACGAGCAGTACTTC. The chain combines TRBV6-5 with TRBJ2-7, with a tentative D call TRBD1 (6 bases). CDR3 size: 15 residues. V was cut by 4 bases and J by 2 bases, with 15 bases left in between. Germline CDR1 and CDR2: MNHEY and SVGAGI.

The gene calls are TRBV9 and TRBJ2-7, with a weak D call TRBD1 (6 bases). The V end was cut by 4 bases, the J end by 0 bases, with 11 bases between. Germline CDR1 is SGDLS and CDR2 is YYNGEE. The CDR3 is 14 residues long. The CDR3 sequence is CASSLDRSSYEQYF. The DNA of the CDR3 is TGTGCCAGCAGCCTCGACAGGAGCTCCTACGAGCAGTACTTC.

Comment on this clone: At one of its ends the junction is not consistent with the germline gene, which may arise from a read error. The rearrangement joins TRBV7-2 to TRBJ2-7; 9 positions match TRBD2. CDR3 length: 14 residues. In germline, CDR1 is SGHTA, CDR2 FQGNSA. CDR3 sequence (DNA): TGTGCCAGCAGCATAGCTAGCGGGACCTACGAGCAGTACTTC. It encodes CASSIASGTYEQYF.

This sequence joins TRBV7-3 and TRBJ2-3; TRBD2 might be the D (6 bases). V lost 5 bases to trimming and J lost 3 bases, with 9 bases between them. Per the germline V gene, CDR1 is SGHTA and CDR2 is FQGTGA. This CDR3 has 13 amino acids. CDR3: CASSLGTTDTQYF. CDR3 DNA sequence: TGTGCCAGCAGCCTAGGGACTACAGATACGCAGTATTTT.

The V gene is TRBV13, the J gene TRBJ2-4; perhaps TRBD1 as D (6 bases). This CDR3 is 15 amino acids long. CDR1 and CDR2 from the germline V gene are PRHDT and FYEKMQ (reference sequence). Deletions cut 5 bases from V and 3 bases from J, with 14 bases between. In DNA form, the CDR3 reads TGTGCCAGCAGCATCCGACAGGTTGTCAAAAACATTCAGTACTTC. It codes for CASSIRQVVKNIQYF.

The V call is TRBV7-8, the J call TRBJ1-4, with 7 nucleotides matching TRBD1. Trimming took 5 bases from V and 6 from J; bases not matched to a gene: 9. The CDR3 consists of 15 residues. The germline V gene has CDR1 SGHVS and CDR2 FQNEAQ. The DNA of the CDR3 is TGTGCCAGCAGCCCAAAAAGACAGGGACATGAAAAACTGTTTTTT. It is translated as CASSPKRQGHEKLFF.

The chain employs TRBV7-9 and TRBJ2-3; D unclear. Germline loops: CDR1 SEHNR, CDR2 FQNEAQ (reference sequence). This CDR3 comprises 15 residues. With 2 bases removed from V and 1 base from J, the gap between germline ends came to 10 bases. The CDR3 protein is CASSLFPGGTDTQYF. For the CDR3, the DNA is TGTGCCAGCAGCTTATTCCCGGGTGGCACAGATACGCAGTATTTT.

The chain carries TRBV6-1 and TRBJ1-2, with a weak D call TRBD1 (5 bases). The CDR3 sequence is 13 residues long. Germline loops: CDR1 MNHNS, CDR2 SASEGT. Deletions cut 8 bases from V and 7 bases from J, with 17 bases between. The CDR3: CASPEGDECGYTF. Written as DNA, the CDR3 is TGTGCCAGCCCGGAAGGGGATGAGTGTGGCTACACCTTC.

The genes are TRBV6-5 and TRBJ2-7; 7 nucleotides align to TRBD1. Germline trimming cut 6 bases from V and 2 bases from J; bases unmatched to any gene: 4. There are 13 residues in the CDR3. The V gene's germline CDR1 is MNHEY and CDR2 SVGAGI. As DNA, the CDR3 is TGTGCCAGCAGCACAGGGGCCCCCTACGAGCAGTACTTC. Translating it yields CASSTGAPYEQYF.

V and J are TRBV19 and TRBJ1-5; maybe TRBD1 (5 bases). CDR1 is LNHDA, CDR2 SQIVND, per germline (reference sequence). The CDR3 extends over 15 amino acids. Trimming pared 3 bases from V and 0 bases from J, leaving 9 bases between. The CDR3 region is CASSIEGSSNQPQHF. The CDR3 region has the DNA TGTGCCAGTAGTATCGAGGGGTCTAGCAATCAGCCCCAGCATTTT.